The 26 T cell receptor beta chains given below trace back to one sample, sequenced in a study of blood T cell repertoires in COVID-19. Only in-frame clones appear in the TCRdb table, and some are missing; sequencing was by immunoSEQ multiplex PCR. The sample has about 190,000 clones, roughly 91% seen once. The sequenced material came from peripheral blood. All receptors derive from a human donor in a cohort sampled during active COVID-19.

The J gene is TRBJ1-2, the V gene TRBV7-9; 7 bases map to TRBD1. The CDR3 covers 16 residues. With 5 bases clipped from V and 5 bases from J, the junction kept 14 bases outside the gene matches. Germline V gene sequence: CDR1 SEHNR, CDR2 FQNEAQ (reference sequence). CDR3 sequence reads: CASSPRSGQLLYGYTF. The CDR3 nucleotides read TGTGCCAGCAGCCCACGATCGGGACAGCTACTGTATGGCTACACCTTC.

The chain carries TRBV9 and TRBJ2-2, with TRBD1 matching 7 bases. The CDR3 is 19 amino acids. CDR1 and CDR2 from the germline V gene are SGDLS and YYNGEE. Losses at the gene ends were 0 bases for V and 5 bases for J; bases not matched to a gene: 16. The CDR3 loop is CASSVGLLRQGDNTGELFF. The CDR3 bases are TGTGCCAGCAGCGTAGGACTCCTAAGACAGGGCGATAATACCGGGGAGCTGTTTTTT.

V usage is TRBV9 and J usage is TRBJ2-1; 12 nucleotides match TRBD2. V lost 5 bases to trimming and J lost 6 bases; unmatched junction nucleotides: 12. Per the germline V gene, CDR1 is SGDLS and CDR2 is YYNGEE. The CDR3 is made up of 17 amino acids. The CDR3 loop is CASSEMPSGGASNEQFF. DNA for the CDR3: TGTGCCAGCAGTGAGATGCCTAGCGGGGGGGCTTCCAATGAGCAGTTCTTC.

This chain links TRBV5-5 with TRBJ2-5; 9 bases fit TRBD2. CDR1 SGHKS and CDR2 YYEKEE come from the germline V gene (reference sequence). J gave up 5 bases and V 4 bases, and 6 bases lay outside the gene matches. This CDR3 contains 14 residues. CDR3 in DNA: TGTGCCAGCAGCCTTAGCGGGGGAGGGGAGACCCAGTACTTC. This translates into CASSLSGGGETQYF.

The V call is TRBV10-3, the J call TRBJ2-3; maybe TRBD1 (5 bases). Looked up from germline, CDR1 is ENHRY and CDR2 is SYGVKD. This CDR3 has 12 residues. Trimming left V 10 bases short and J 1 base short, with 9 bases between. CDR3 sequence (DNA): TGTGCCAGTAGGGGCGGCACAGATACGCAGTATTTT. As protein: CASRGGTDTQYF.

Only a few counts were recorded for this clone. The chain uses TRBV3-1 (or the pseudogene TRBV3-2) and TRBJ2-3, with D perhaps TRBD2 (5 bases). Trimming left V 2 bases short and J 1 base short, with 7 bases between. CDR1 and CDR2 (germline): LGHDT, YNNKEL (reference sequence). CDR3 size: 14 residues. This CDR3 is CASSQIGGTDTQYF. The CDR3 coding sequence is TGTGCCAGCAGCCAAATCGGGGGCACAGATACGCAGTATTTT.

The chain carries TRBV6-5 and TRBJ2-7; TRBD1 matches 10 bases. There are 14 residues in the CDR3. The V segment lost 1 base and the J segment 5 bases; nucleotides outside the gene matches: 2. Germline CDR1 MNHEY, CDR2 SVGAGI. CDR3 sequence reads: CASSYWDRGDEQYF. The DNA for the CDR3 is TGTGCCAGCAGTTACTGGGACAGGGGAGACGAGCAGTACTTC.

The rearrangement uses TRBV30 and TRBJ2-1, with TRBD2 matching 7 bases. J gave up 1 base and V 6 bases, and 3 bases lay outside the gene matches. Looked up from germline, CDR1 is GTSNPN and CDR2 is SVGIG (reference sequence). This CDR3 has 13 residues. The CDR3 is CACASGSYNEQFF. CDR3 DNA sequence: TGTGCCTGCGCTAGCGGTTCCTACAATGAGCAGTTCTTC.

V and J are TRBV11-3 and TRBJ2-1, with D maybe TRBD1 (8 bases). From germline, CDR1 is SGHNT and CDR2 YENEEA. V was pared by 6 bases and J by 4 bases, with 16 bases between. This CDR3 has 15 residues. The chain's CDR3 is CASSQGGDRYNEQFF. The CDR3 region has the DNA TGTGCCAGCAGTCAGGGGGGGGACAGGTACAATGAGCAGTTCTTC.

The chain is built from TRBV5-1 and TRBJ1-2, with a weak D call TRBD1 (5 bases). The V and J ends lost 1 base and 3 bases respectively, with 16 bases between them. The CDR3 runs to 16 residues. Looked up from germline, CDR1 is SGHRS and CDR2 is YFSETQ. The CDR3 loop reads CASSLQGSPGDYGYTF. CDR3 nucleotide sequence: TGCGCCAGCAGCTTGCAGGGCTCCCCGGGGGACTATGGCTACACCTTC.

The chain joins TRBV5-8 to TRBJ1-4; D perhaps matches TRBD1 (5 bases). Between the trimmed V and J ends, which lost 1 base and 8 bases, there was a span of 12 bases. Germline CDR1 reads SGHTS; CDR2 reads YDEGEE. The CDR3 length is 14 residues. The CDR3 loop is CASSLSRVEEKLFF. CDR3 bases: TGTGCCAGCAGCTTGTCCAGGGTTGAGGAAAAACTGTTTTTT.

V usage is TRBV5-3 and J usage is TRBJ2-3; TRBD2 matches at 11 bases. TRBV5-3 is designated an ORF whose function remains uncertain. This CDR3 spans 19 amino acids. V shed 3 bases and J 2 bases; nucleotides not matched to a gene: 14. This CDR3 is CARSWEKLAGEGDTDTQYF. The CDR3 DNA is TGTGCCAGAAGCTGGGAAAAACTAGCGGGAGAGGGGGACACAGATACGCAGTATTTT.

The chain couples TRBV27 to TRBJ1-6; no clear D gene. This CDR3 is 15 amino acids long. Germline CDR1 MNHEY, CDR2 SMNVEV (reference sequence). Trimming removed 2 bases at V and 0 bases at J, with 5 bases between. The CDR3, as DNA: TGTGCCAGCAGTTTAGGAGGCTCCTATAATTCACCCCTCCACTTT. Protein: CASSLGGSYNSPLHF.

The V call is TRBV27, the J call TRBJ1-2; D is perhaps TRBD1 (6 bases). Trimming pared 6 bases from V and 2 bases from J, leaving 13 bases between. CDR1 is MNHEY and CDR2 is SMNVEV in the germline V gene (reference sequence). CDR3 size: 14 residues. CDR3 nucleotide sequence: TGTGCCAGCAGAAGAGTGGACAGCAACTATGGCTACACCTTC. Translation: CASRRVDSNYGYTF.

V usage is TRBV21-1 and J usage is TRBJ1-5. TRBV21-1 is annotated as a pseudogene. The length of the CDR3 is 18 residues. The CDR3 DNA follows: TGTGCCAGCAGGAACCGGCCAAAGGGAGAAGATAGCAATCAGCCCCAGCATTTT. This encodes CASRNRPKGEDSNQPQHF.

This rearrangement joins TRBV6-5 to TRBJ2-1; D may be TRBD2 (7 bases). CDR1 is MNHEY, CDR2 SVGAGI, per germline. The CDR3 is made up of 15 amino acids. Trimming shortened V by 0 bases and J by 6 bases, and 12 bases separated the two germline ends. The CDR3: CASSYSGGPGNEQFF. CDR3 sequence (DNA): TGTGCCAGCAGTTACTCGGGGGGGCCAGGCAATGAGCAGTTCTTC.

This clone has just a few counts. The CDR3 protein is CATSDLLKGHREKLFF. The CDR3, as DNA: TGTGCCACCAGTGATTTGCTAAAGGGGCATCGGGAAAAACTGTTTTTT. The genes are TRBV24-1 and TRBJ1-4, with D maybe TRBD1 (5 bases). The V gene's germline CDR1 is KGHDR and CDR2 SFDVKD. Between the trimmed V and J ends, which lost 0 bases and 8 bases, there was a span of 15 bases. The CDR3 is 16 amino acids.

This clone is a singleton in its sample. The CDR3 sequence is CASSQSVEGEWEAFF. Here the CDR3 DNA reads TGCGCCAGCAGTCAATCGGTTGAGGGGGAGTGGGAAGCTTTCTTT. The chain links TRBV23-1 to TRBJ1-1, with a possible D match to TRBD1 (6 bases). TRBV23-1 is an open reading frame, and its role is uncertain. Trimming cost V 0 bases and J 8 bases, with 16 bases left between them. The CDR3 is made up of 15 amino acids.

The chain uses TRBV7-2 and TRBJ2-7; 10 bases match TRBD2. The ends lost 2 bases at V and 2 bases at J; junction bases unmatched: 0. There are 14 residues in the CDR3. CDR1 is SGHTA, CDR2 FQGNSA, per germline. Written as DNA, the CDR3 is TGTGCCAGCAGCTTAACTAGCGGGGCCTACGAGCAGTACTTC. Translating gives CASSLTSGAYEQYF.

The gene calls are TRBV7-8 and TRBJ1-2, with D unclear. This CDR3 comprises 13 residues. Germline V gives CDR1 SGHVS, CDR2 FQNEAQ. V was clipped by 2 bases and J by 4 bases, with 8 bases between them. The CDR3, as DNA: TGTGCCAGCAGCTTACGGGGAAGCTATGGCTACACCTTC. This sequence encodes CASSLRGSYGYTF.

The chain combines TRBV5-1 with TRBJ1-1; 8 nucleotides align to TRBD1. Germline CDR1 is SGHRS and CDR2 is YFSETQ. The CDR3 length is 16 residues. J lost 2 bases, V lost 4 bases, and 10 bases had no gene match. The CDR3 reads CASSPGTGLGNTEAFF. The CDR3 nucleotides are TGCGCCAGCAGCCCCGGGACAGGTTTGGGAAACACTGAAGCTTTCTTT.

This clone was picked up a small number of times. The genes are TRBV7-2 and TRBJ2-7; 8 nucleotides agree with TRBD1. V dropped 3 bases and J dropped 2; count of bases not matched to a gene: 3. CDR1 SGHTA and CDR2 FQGNSA come from the germline V gene. This CDR3 spans 14 amino acids. The CDR3 region is CASSFRDRPYEQYF. The CDR3 DNA reads as TGTGCCAGCAGCTTCCGGGACAGGCCCTACGAGCAGTACTTC. The variable domain in full, completed from reference TRBV7-2 and TRBJ2-7, reads GAGVSQSPSNKVTEKGKDVELRCDPISGHTALYWYRQSLGQGLEFLIYFQGNSAPDKSGLPSDRFSAERTGGSVSTLTIQRTQQEDSAVYLCASSFRDRPYEQYFGPGTRLTVT.

A single count supports this clone. The rearrangement uses TRBV18 and TRBJ1-2; 12 nucleotides align to TRBD1. The germline V gene encodes CDR1 KGHSH and CDR2 LQKENI. The CDR3 is 16 residues long. J gave up 7 bases and V 0 bases, and 6 bases lay outside the gene matches. CDR3 sequence reads: CASSPPGQGAGSGYTF. In DNA form, the CDR3 reads TGTGCCAGCTCACCACCGGGACAGGGGGCTGGTAGTGGCTACACCTTC.

V is TRBV5-1 and J is TRBJ1-1; the match to TRBD1 covers 10 bases. Looked up from germline, CDR1 is SGHRS and CDR2 is YFSETQ. This CDR3 spans 15 amino acids. Trimming at V came to 4 bases and at J to 3 bases, leaving 6 bases not matched to a gene. In DNA form, the CDR3 reads TGCGCCAGCAGCCCGTGGACAGGGGGGGACACTGAAGCTTTCTTT. Translation gives CASSPWTGGDTEAFF. The entire variable domain, with the rest obtained from reference TRBV5-1 and TRBJ1-1, is as follows: KAGVTQTPRYLIKTRGQQVTLSCSPISGHRSVSWYQQTPGQGLQFLFEYFSETQRNKGNFPGRFSGRQFSNSRSEMNVSTLELGDSALYLCASSPWTGGDTEAFFGQGTRLTVV.

V gene TRBV27 combines with J gene TRBJ1-4; 8 positions agree with TRBD1. The CDR3 spans 15 residues. V lost 6 bases and J lost 7; bases outside the gene matches: 10. Germline V lookup: CDR1 MNHEY, CDR2 SMNVEV (reference sequence). The chain's CDR3 is CASSLPRGRVEKLFF. CDR3 nucleotides: TGTGCCAGCAGCCTCCCCAGGGGGCGGGTTGAAAAACTGTTTTTT.

The gene calls are TRBV27 and TRBJ2-7; 7 bases agree with TRBD2. The V and J ends lost 4 bases and 2 bases, in that order; junction bases with no gene match: 5. The length of the CDR3 is 14 residues. CDR1 is MNHEY and CDR2 is SMNVEV in the germline V gene (reference sequence). For the CDR3, the DNA is TGTGCCAGCAGTTCCCGGGCGGGGGCCTACGAGCAGTACTTC. Encoded protein: CASSSRAGAYEQYF.